The subject of this entry is one TCR beta chain. This specimen comes from a study of human T cells and chemical hapten exposure. The time point denotes: patch test 2, 6 weeks after DPC sensitization. Treatment given: therapeutic diphenylcyclopropenone sensitization with weekly scalp DPC. The CDR3 sequence is 16 residues long. V was clipped by 1 base and J by 10 bases; unmatched bases: 10. Germline lookup yields CDR1 SGHTA and CDR2 FQGNSA. TCRdb passed the RACE reads through MiXCR, listing each CDR3 protein once. This table holds around 82,000 distinct CDR3 sequences, around 7% found once. This sequence joins TRBV7-2 and TRBJ1-6, with TRBD1 identical over 7 bases. Source: whole blood, taken in connection with sensitization to the hapten diphenylcyclopropenone (DPC). This TCR came from a woman under 40 with alopecia areata. Some clones in this sample may be carry-over from other donors' samples. The chain's CDR3 is CASSLVWGQSSSPLHF. CDR3 bases: TGTGCCAGCAGCTTAGTTTGGGGACAGAGTAGCTCACCCCTCCACTTT.